This T cell receptor beta chain was sequenced during a study of blood T cell repertoires in COVID-19 (TCRdb year 2020). Concerning the study at large: Samples from collaborators originated in the United States, Italy and Spain and spanned both the acute and convalescent phases of COVID-19. Sample metadata almost always included a de-identified subject ID, COVID-19 status, age in years and sex. The prospective study material was composed of cDNA or gDNA derived from T cells, B-cell-depleted T cells, or PBMCs. Where available, HLA class I and class II types were obtained from metadata supplied by the sample provider rather than from assay-based typing. Deeply sampled blood TCRbeta repertoires from subjects exposed to, actively infected with, or recovered from COVID-19 were included in the dataset. The samples were drawn from two sources: the first 160 participants of the ongoing ImmuneRACE study, and 1,200 or so subjects contributed by 6 global collaborators. The repertoires were released in a freely available public database intended as a resource for research on the immune response to SARS-CoV-2. The paper's findings and limits, for the study overall: The amount of clinical and demographic metadata varied by source and participant and was provided uncurated.

As encoded in the germline V gene, CDR1 is KGHSY while CDR2 is FQNENV. Trimming leaves V shorter by 0 bases and J shorter by 4 bases, with the junction holding 3 bases beyond the gene matches. From the cysteine through the phenylalanine, the CDR3 covers 15 amino acids. Left in the record is the CDR3 DNA by itself, 45 bases read in frame from the first base. In regard to this clone: Its cognate antigen has yet to be identified. One base away there is no much larger clone; base qualities are not given.

TCRbeta CDR3 regions were amplified from genomic DNA by means of the immunoSEQ Assay, a bias-controlled multiplex PCR. The authors processed their data as follows. Nucleated cell counts per sample were estimated from amplification of reference gene primers within the assay. To quantify the absolute abundance of each unique TCRbeta CDR3 rearrangement, sequence reads were collapsed and filtered. Productive Simpson clonality was computed per sample as the square root of Simpson's diversity index over productive rearrangements. TCRdb retrieved this table from immuneACCESS and kept in-frame rearrangements only. Not all clones are present; in checked studies, unresolved V genes account for under half, and no reason is known for the remainder. V and J calls and clone size are as listed in that table; D and trimming were resolved from the DNA. This sample has a few hundred thousand clones in its table, and roughly 88% of those were observed once. In total, the top ten clones hold over 9.5% of the sample.

In Seattle, one collaborating source enrolled patients while the infection was active and tracked those patients longitudinally over the course of disease. Whole blood was collected in K2EDTA tubes by collaborating institutions according to the institutions' own protocols. Collaborator samples were shipped for TCRbeta analysis as frozen whole blood, isolated PBMCs, or DNA extracted from either sample type. The chain couples TRBV16 to TRBJ2-1, with 7 bases in between that match TRBD2. The sample comprised peripheral blood. The receptor's source is a woman between 50 and 59 years old with COVID-19, enrolled during active disease. The sequenced DNA is TGTGCCAGCAGCCAATCGGCGGGGGAGTACAATGAGCAGTTCTTC. Its coded protein is CASSQSAGEYNEQFF.